This passage covers 8 T cell receptor beta chains from one sample sequenced in a study of T cell responses to AZD1222 COVID-19 vaccine (dated by TCRdb to the early 2020s). Preparation of the library involved the immunoSEQ multiplex PCR assay. The immuneACCESS repertoire file appears here via TCRdb, limited to in-frame rearrangements. These files lack a portion of the clones; in checked studies, under half of the deficit traces to unresolved V genes, and the cause of the others is not known. The sample yields 170,000 or so clones; about nine tenths were counted once. Together, the top ten hold roughly 1.6% of the sample. In light of the paper, this sample's time point label describes: baseline before first vaccination. This material consisted of peripheral blood, taken on day 0 of AZD1222 vaccination. The origin of the receptors is an adult in good health.

This clone was detected only once. The gene calls are TRBV28 and TRBJ2-2; D is uncertain. CDR1 is MDHEN, CDR2 SYDVKM, per germline. The CDR3 is 13 amino acids. Trimming removed 4 bases from V and 2 bases from J, with 5 bases in between. The CDR3 sequence: CASSSLNTGELFF. Here the CDR3 DNA reads TGTGCCAGCAGTTCCCTAAACACCGGGGAGCTGTTTTTT. Combining the CDR3 with reference TRBV28 and TRBJ2-2 gives the whole variable domain DVKVTQSSRYLVKRTGEKVFLECVQDMDHENMFWYRQDPGLGLRLIYFSYDVKMKEKGDIPEGYSVSREKKERFSLILESASTNQTSMYLCASSSLNTGELFFGEGSRLTVL.

The chain links TRBV9 to TRBJ1-6; 7 bases line up with TRBD1. The J segment lost 6 bases and the V segment lost 4 bases, leaving 10 bases of the junction unmatched. Germline CDR1 is SGDLS and CDR2 is YYNGEE. The CDR3 has 16 residues. The CDR3 DNA sequence: TGTGCCAGCAGCCCCCAGGGGGGGGGAAGTAATTCACCCCTCCACTTT. It is translated as CASSPQGGGSNSPLHF.

The chain is built from TRBV2 and TRBJ1-6, with 7 positions matching TRBD1. The CDR3 runs 13 residues. The germline CDR1 and CDR2 sequences are SNHLY and FYNNEI. Losses at the gene ends were 8 bases for V and 8 bases for J; bases not matched to a gene: 6. The CDR3 sequence is CASQGQPDSPLHF. CDR3 bases: TGTGCCAGCCAGGGACAGCCCGATTCACCCCTCCACTTT.

The genes are TRBV30 and TRBJ1-2; the D gene is possibly TRBD1 (6 bases). Between the trimmed V and J ends, which lost 5 bases and 7 bases, there was a span of 14 bases. Germline V CDR1 and CDR2: GTSNPN, SVGIG (reference sequence). The length of the CDR3 is 12 residues. The CDR3 DNA is TGTGCCTGGCTCCCCCAGGGGTTTGGCTACACCTTC. The encoded protein is CAWLPQGFGYTF.

The V gene is TRBV6-2 or TRBV6-3, the J gene TRBJ1-5; a weak D match, TRBD1 (5 bases). Germline-derived CDR1 and CDR2 are MNHEY and SVGEGT. V gave up 5 bases and J gave up 0 bases, with 8 bases separating them. This CDR3 is built from 14 residues. CDR3 loop: CASSPGSSNQPQHF. CDR3 bases: TGTGCCAGCAGTCCAGGGAGTAGCAATCAGCCCCAGCATTTT.

The V and J genes are TRBV6-5 and TRBJ1-1, with D possibly being TRBD1 (5 bases). The CDR3 runs to 14 residues. V was cut by 2 bases and J by 1 base, with 8 bases left in between. CDR1 and CDR2 from the germline V gene are MNHEY and SVGAGI. CDR3 sequence (DNA): TGTGCCAGCAGTTACCGGGACGGGAACACTGAAGCTTTCTTT. As protein: CASSYRDGNTEAFF.

This chain joins TRBV28 and TRBJ2-7; D is ambiguous. V lost 3 bases, J lost 6 bases, and 6 bases lay in between. The CDR3 length is 11 residues. Germline values: CDR1 MDHEN, CDR2 SYDVKM. The CDR3 region has the DNA TGTGCCAGCAGTTTGCCCCCCGAGCAGTACTTC. This translates into CASSLPPEQYF.

The chain combines TRBV3-1 (or the pseudogene TRBV3-2) with TRBJ1-6; D might be TRBD1 (5 bases). Germline V gives CDR1 LGHDT, CDR2 YNNKEL (reference sequence). V dropped 4 bases and J dropped 4 bases, with 8 bases sitting between them. The CDR3 is made up of 14 amino acids. CDR3 amino acids: CASSPREYNSPLHF. CDR3 DNA sequence: TGTGCCAGCAGCCCCAGGGAGTATAATTCACCCCTCCACTTT.